This T cell receptor (beta chain) stems from a study of PD-L1 blockade in urothelial cancer. Time point meaning: peripheral blood 6 weeks after treatment start. From germline, CDR1 is LGHNT and CDR2 FRNRAP. This CDR3 has 17 amino acids. The V gene end was trimmed by 0 bases and the J gene end by 0 bases; junction bases not matched to a gene: 5. This clone was counted between two and nine times. TCRdb keeps only in-frame clones here, not all; method: immunoSEQ multiplex PCR. The table has 40,000 to 55,000 clones, approximately 86% seen once. The receptor comes from a man aged 55-75 years with urothelial cancer. V and J are TRBV12-5 and TRBJ2-5, with 9 nucleotides matching TRBD1. Sequences were derived from PBMCs, sampled around atezolizumab (anti-PD-L1) treatment. The CDR3 here is CASGLVRGTGYQETQYF. The DNA for the CDR3 is TGTGCTAGTGGTTTGGTCCGCGGGACAGGGTACCAAGAGACCCAGTACTTC.